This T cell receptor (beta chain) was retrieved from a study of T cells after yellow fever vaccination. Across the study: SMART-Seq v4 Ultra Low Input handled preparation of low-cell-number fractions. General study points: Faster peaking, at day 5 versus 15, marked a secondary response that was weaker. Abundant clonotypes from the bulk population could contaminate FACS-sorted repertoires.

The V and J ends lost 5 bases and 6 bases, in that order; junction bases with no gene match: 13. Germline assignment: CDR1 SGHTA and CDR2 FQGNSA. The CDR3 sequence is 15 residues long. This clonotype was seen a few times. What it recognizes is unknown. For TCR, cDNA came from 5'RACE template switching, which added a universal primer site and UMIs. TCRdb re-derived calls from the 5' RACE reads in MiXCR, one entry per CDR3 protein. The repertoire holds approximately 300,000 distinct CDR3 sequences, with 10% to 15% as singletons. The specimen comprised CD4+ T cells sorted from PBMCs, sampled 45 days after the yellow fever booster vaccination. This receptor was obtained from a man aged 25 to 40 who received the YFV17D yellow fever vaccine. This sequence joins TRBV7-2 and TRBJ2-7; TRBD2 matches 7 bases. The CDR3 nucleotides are TGTGCCAGCAGCACGAGGGAGGGGTCCTACGGCGAGCAGTACTTC. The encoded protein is CASSTREGSYGEQYF.